Here is one TCR beta chain with its context. The antigen is undetermined. Assay used: immunoSEQ multiplex PCR; TCRdb lists only in-frame clones, some missing. Seen here are 96,000 or so clones, about nine tenths observed once, and the top ten hold around 1.6%. The record originates from a study of OX40 agonist ivuxolimab in advanced cancers. The CDR3 is 14 residues long. Germline CDR1 MNHEY, CDR2 SVGAGI. V was clipped by 6 bases and J by 2 bases, with 13 bases between them. Findings of the study overall: CD4+ and CD8+ blood T cells expanded clonally by week 6 at 0.1 to 3.0 mg/kg. Some patients who did not respond also had low normalized T-cell clonal expansion.

The source material was CD4+ or CD8+ T cells sorted from blood, sampled in a trial of the OX40 agonist ivuxolimab. This chain connects TRBV6-5 to TRBJ1-2; the D gene is possibly TRBD1 (6 bases). The sequence came from an adult with an advanced solid tumor such as melanoma, head and neck, liver or kidney cancer. This CDR3 is CASSPDDRNYGYTF. Here the CDR3 DNA reads TGTGCCAGCAGCCCCGACGACAGGAACTATGGCTACACCTTC.